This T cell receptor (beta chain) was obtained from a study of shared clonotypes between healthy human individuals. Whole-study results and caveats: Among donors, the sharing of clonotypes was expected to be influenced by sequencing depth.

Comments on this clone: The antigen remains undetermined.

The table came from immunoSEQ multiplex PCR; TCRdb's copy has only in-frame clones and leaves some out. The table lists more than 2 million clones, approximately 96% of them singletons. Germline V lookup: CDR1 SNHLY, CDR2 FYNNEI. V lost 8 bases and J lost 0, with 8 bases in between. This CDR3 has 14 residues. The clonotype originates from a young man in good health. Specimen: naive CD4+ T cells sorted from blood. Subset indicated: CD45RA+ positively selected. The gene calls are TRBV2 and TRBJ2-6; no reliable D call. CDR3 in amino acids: CASGVRSGANVLTF. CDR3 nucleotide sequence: TGTGCCAGCGGTGTTCGCTCTGGGGCCAACGTCCTGACTTTC.